The clone carrying this TCR beta chain turned up a few times. MiXCR, applied by TCRdb to the RT-PCR reads, yields one record per CDR3 protein. In the table there are 550,000 to 750,000 distinct CDR3 sequences, 14% of which are singletons. CDR3 length: 14 amino acids. Germline V gene sequence: CDR1 DFQATT, CDR2 SNEGSKA (reference sequence). Trimming took 2 bases from V and 6 from J; bases not matched to a gene: 6. This chain uses TRBV20-1 with TRBJ2-2, with 7 nucleotides matching TRBD2. The sample consisted of memory CD4+ T cells from blood. The source is a female donor in good health, serving as a healthy control. The CDR3 loop reads CSARRGEWAGELFF. The CDR3 bases are TGCAGTGCTAGACGGGGGGAGTGGGCCGGGGAGCTGTTTTTT.